These T cell receptor beta chains were read from a single sample in a study of T-cell memory formation after mild COVID-19. From the 5' RACE reads, TCRdb called clonotypes with MiXCR, one entry per CDR3 protein. The table lists about 110,000 distinct CDR3 sequences, about a sixth of them singletons. What was sequenced was PBMCs or a T cell subset sorted from them (not recorded which). The receptors originated from a young man who had mild COVID-19 (a few samples of this study predate the infection). Cell type and time point are not known. CDR3s include the opening cysteine and the closing phenylalanine or tryptophan. The D gene is left open where the match is weak. Not all rows give a size; the values are once, few, many and, for expanded clones, a class.

clone size: .; D gene: .; V gene: TRBV20-1; J gene: TRBJ1-6; CDR3 protein: CSALTPTNSPLHF; CDR3 DNA: TGCAGTGCTCTAACACCGACTAATTCACCCCTCCACTTT
clone size: few; D gene: .; V gene: TRBV12-3/TRBV12-4; J gene: TRBJ1-5; CDR3 protein: CASSRQLRSNQPQHF; CDR3 DNA: TGTGCCAGCAGCAGACAGCTAAGGAGCAATCAGCCCCAGCATTTT
clone size: few; D gene: .; V gene: TRBV3-1; J gene: TRBJ2-3; CDR3 protein: CASSQDSGSTDTQYF; CDR3 DNA: TGTGCCAGCAGCCAAGACTCCGGGAGCACAGATACGCAGTATTTT
clone size: few; D gene: TRBD2; V gene: TRBV5-1; J gene: TRBJ2-1; CDR3 protein: CASSALTSGGAREQFF; CDR3 DNA: TGCGCCAGCAGCGCACTCACTAGCGGGGGGGCCCGTGAGCAGTTCTTC
clone size: .; D gene: TRBD2; V gene: TRBV7-6; J gene: TRBJ2-5; CDR3 protein: CASSSGTSGVYQETQYF; CDR3 DNA: TGTGCCAGCAGCTCTGGGACTAGCGGCGTGTACCAAGAGACCCAGTACTTC
clone size: few; D gene: TRBD2; V gene: TRBV6-5; J gene: TRBJ2-5; CDR3 protein: CASRPSGETQYF; CDR3 DNA: TGTGCCAGCAGACCTAGCGGCGAGACCCAGTACTTC
clone size: .; D gene: .; V gene: TRBV5-1; J gene: TRBJ2-1; CDR3 protein: CASSTGQPLTESSYNEQFF; CDR3 DNA: TGCGCCAGCAGCACCGGACAGCCCCTGACAGAAAGCTCCTACAATGAGCAGTTCTTC
clone size: few; D gene: .; V gene: TRBV4-3; J gene: TRBJ2-7; CDR3 protein: CASSQDWGSQRGF; CDR3 DNA: TGCGCCAGCAGCCAAGATTGGGGCAGCCAAAGAGGATTC
clone size: few; D gene: TRBD2; V gene: TRBV4-1; J gene: TRBJ2-3; CDR3 protein: CASSQEWTSGGTDTQYF; CDR3 DNA: TGCGCCAGCAGCCAAGAGTGGACTAGCGGGGGGACAGATACGCAGTATTTT
clone size: .; D gene: .; V gene: TRBV5-4; J gene: TRBJ1-2; CDR3 protein: CASSFFRTYSYGYTF; CDR3 DNA: TGTGCCAGCAGCTTTTTCAGGACCTACTCCTATGGCTACACCTTC
clone size: many; D gene: TRBD1; V gene: TRBV5-1; J gene: TRBJ2-2; CDR3 protein: CASSPRGQGAFPGELFF; CDR3 DNA: TGCGCCAGCAGCCCCCGGGGACAGGGGGCGTTTCCCGGGGAGCTGTTTTTT
clone size: .; D gene: TRBD1; V gene: TRBV4-2; J gene: TRBJ2-1; CDR3 protein: CASSQSAGTGDSREQFF; CDR3 DNA: TGTGCCAGCAGCCAGAGCGCCGGGACAGGGGACTCCCGTGAGCAGTTCTTC
clone size: .; D gene: TRBD1; V gene: TRBV11-1; J gene: TRBJ1-2; CDR3 protein: CASSPEDRAYGYTF; CDR3 DNA: TGTGCCAGCAGCCCGGAGGACAGGGCCTATGGCTACACCTTC
clone size: .; D gene: .; V gene: TRBV5-1; J gene: TRBJ2-3; CDR3 protein: CASSRDHRSASTDTQYF; CDR3 DNA: TGCGCCAGCAGCCGAGATCACAGGAGTGCTAGCACAGATACGCAGTATTTT
clone size: many; D gene: .; V gene: TRBV15; J gene: TRBJ2-3; CDR3 protein: CATSRDGAGYTDTQYF; CDR3 DNA: TGTGCCACCAGCAGAGACGGGGCGGGTTACACAGATACGCAGTATTTT
clone size: few; D gene: .; V gene: TRBV6-5; J gene: TRBJ1-4; CDR3 protein: CASSYTRGRVNEKLFF; CDR3 DNA: TGTGCCAGCAGTTACACGAGGGGACGGGTAAATGAAAAACTGTTTTTT
clone size: many; D gene: .; V gene: TRBV7-9; J gene: TRBJ2-3; CDR3 protein: CASSYSDTQYF; CDR3 DNA: TGTGCCAGCAGCTACTCAGATACGCAGTATTTT
clone size: many; D gene: .; V gene: TRBV2; J gene: TRBJ2-1; CDR3 protein: CASSFPNEQFF; CDR3 DNA: TGTGCCAGCAGTTTTCCCAATGAGCAGTTCTTC
clone size: .; D gene: TRBD2; V gene: TRBV5-1; J gene: TRBJ2-1; CDR3 protein: CASSLPRTSGGPVNEQFF; CDR3 DNA: TGCGCCAGCAGCTTGCCCAGGACTAGCGGGGGGCCGGTAAATGAGCAGTTCTTC
clone size: .; D gene: .; V gene: TRBV7-9; J gene: TRBJ2-2; CDR3 protein: CASSPNGGQTGELFF; CDR3 DNA: TGTGCCAGCAGCCCCAATGGGGGGCAAACCGGGGAGCTGTTTTTT
clone size: few; D gene: TRBD2; V gene: TRBV5-1; J gene: TRBJ2-3; CDR3 protein: CASSAQPLAGDTDTQYF; CDR3 DNA: TGCGCCAGCAGCGCCCAACCCCTAGCGGGGGACACAGATACGCAGTATTTT
clone size: many; D gene: TRBD2; V gene: TRBV10-3; J gene: TRBJ2-1; CDR3 protein: CAISELERGGRREQFF; CDR3 DNA: TGTGCCATCAGTGAACTCGAGCGGGGGGGCCGACGGGAGCAGTTCTTC
clone size: .; D gene: .; V gene: TRBV9; J gene: TRBJ2-5; CDR3 protein: CASSVGGSGTQYF; CDR3 DNA: TGTGCCAGCAGCGTAGGAGGTTCCGGGACCCAGTACTTC
clone size: few; D gene: TRBD1; V gene: TRBV18; J gene: TRBJ1-2; CDR3 protein: CASSRVDRGRTGYTF; CDR3 DNA: TGTGCCAGCTCACGGGTAGACAGGGGAAGGACTGGCTACACCTTC
clone size: .; D gene: TRBD1; V gene: TRBV3-1; J gene: TRBJ2-1; CDR3 protein: CASSQSRDSYNEQFF; CDR3 DNA: TGTGCCAGCAGCCAGTCCCGGGACAGCTACAATGAGCAGTTCTTC
clone size: .; D gene: .; V gene: TRBV5-5; J gene: TRBJ1-2; CDR3 protein: CASSPAGFSNYGYTF; CDR3 DNA: TGTGCCAGCAGCCCCGCGGGCTTTTCTAACTATGGCTACACCTTC
clone size: few; D gene: .; V gene: TRBV2; J gene: TRBJ2-2; CDR3 protein: CASSVEGGPTGELFF; CDR3 DNA: TGTGCCAGCAGTGTTGAGGGGGGGCCCACCGGGGAGCTGTTTTTT
clone size: few; D gene: .; V gene: TRBV4-3; J gene: TRBJ2-5; CDR3 protein: CASSQEARGETQYF; CDR3 DNA: TGCGCCAGCAGCCAGGAGGCTAGGGGAGAGACCCAGTACTTC
clone size: .; D gene: TRBD2; V gene: TRBV5-1; J gene: TRBJ2-1; CDR3 protein: CASSPGTRYEQFF; CDR3 DNA: TGCGCCAGCAGCCCCGGGACTAGGTATGAGCAGTTCTTC
clone size: few; D gene: TRBD2; V gene: TRBV5-1; J gene: TRBJ2-7; CDR3 protein: CASSWTSGGSHEQYF; CDR3 DNA: TGCGCCAGCAGCTGGACTAGCGGGGGGTCCCACGAGCAGTACTTC
clone size: few; D gene: .; V gene: TRBV4-3; J gene: TRBJ1-2; CDR3 protein: CASSPQATSNYGYTF; CDR3 DNA: TGCGCCAGCAGCCCACAAGCCACCTCTAACTATGGCTACACCTTC
clone size: .; D gene: .; V gene: TRBV11-2; J gene: TRBJ2-1; CDR3 protein: CASTAWGVNEQFF; CDR3 DNA: TGTGCCAGCACTGCCTGGGGGGTGAATGAGCAGTTCTTC
clone size: .; D gene: TRBD1; V gene: TRBV6-5; J gene: TRBJ2-1; CDR3 protein: CASSEPTGGTYNEQFF; CDR3 DNA: TGTGCCAGCAGTGAGCCGACAGGGGGCACCTACAATGAGCAGTTCTTC
clone size: few; D gene: .; V gene: TRBV5-1; J gene: TRBJ2-3; CDR3 protein: CASSLFTLGPTDTQYF; CDR3 DNA: TGCGCCAGCAGCTTGTTCACTCTAGGCCCCACAGATACGCAGTATTTT
clone size: many; D gene: .; V gene: TRBV5-1; J gene: TRBJ2-3; CDR3 protein: CASSAGSSTDTQYF; CDR3 DNA: TGCGCCAGCAGTGCAGGTTCTAGCACAGATACGCAGTATTTT
clone size: many; D gene: TRBD2; V gene: TRBV4-3; J gene: TRBJ2-1; CDR3 protein: CASSQPSGGRNEQFF; CDR3 DNA: TGCGCCAGCAGCCAGCCCAGCGGGGGTAGGAATGAGCAGTTCTTC
clone size: .; D gene: .; V gene: TRBV11-2; J gene: TRBJ1-1; CDR3 protein: CASSSIGGPADTEAFF; CDR3 DNA: TGTGCCAGCAGCTCTATAGGGGGGCCGGCGGACACTGAAGCTTTCTTT
clone size: few; D gene: TRBD2; V gene: TRBV20-1; J gene: TRBJ2-2; CDR3 protein: CSAAAGLAGTNTGELFF; CDR3 DNA: TGCAGTGCTGCCGCAGGACTAGCGGGGACGAACACCGGGGAGCTGTTTTTT
clone size: .; D gene: .; V gene: TRBV7-7; J gene: TRBJ2-7; CDR3 protein: CASSCYLGEQYF; CDR3 DNA: TGTGCCAGCAGCTGCTACCTGGGCGAGCAGTACTTC
clone size: .; D gene: TRBD2; V gene: TRBV7-8; J gene: TRBJ2-3; CDR3 protein: CASSPAGGARRRTDTQYF; CDR3 DNA: TGTGCCAGCAGCCCCGCCGGGGGGGCCCGTAGAAGGACAGATACGCAGTATTTT
clone size: few; D gene: TRBD1; V gene: TRBV5-1; J gene: TRBJ2-5; CDR3 protein: CASSSPTGNFKETQYF; CDR3 DNA: TGCGCCAGCAGCTCCCCGACAGGGAACTTTAAAGAGACCCAGTACTTC
clone size: few; D gene: .; V gene: TRBV10-3; J gene: TRBJ1-3; CDR3 protein: CAISESSYSGNTIYF; CDR3 DNA: TGTGCCATCAGTGAGTCATCCTACTCTGGAAACACCATATATTTT
clone size: many; D gene: TRBD1; V gene: TRBV7-7; J gene: TRBJ2-3; CDR3 protein: CASSSGQATDTQYF; CDR3 DNA: TGTGCCAGCAGCTCCGGACAGGCTACAGATACGCAGTATTTT
clone size: few; D gene: TRBD1; V gene: TRBV27; J gene: TRBJ2-1; CDR3 protein: CASSMGQGYNEQFF; CDR3 DNA: TGTGCCAGCAGTATGGGACAGGGATACAATGAGCAGTTCTTC
clone size: many; D gene: .; V gene: TRBV5-1; J gene: TRBJ2-3; CDR3 protein: CASSLGTVTQYF; CDR3 DNA: TGCGCCAGCAGCTTGGGGACAGTCACGCAGTATTTT
clone size: .; D gene: .; V gene: TRBV5-1; J gene: TRBJ1-2; CDR3 protein: CASSGDMEGGYTF; CDR3 DNA: TGCGCCAGCAGCGGGGACATGGAGGGCGGCTACACCTTC
clone size: .; D gene: .; V gene: TRBV5-1; J gene: TRBJ1-1; CDR3 protein: CASGSSIAGSVTEAFF; CDR3 DNA: TGCGCCAGCGGATCCTCAATCGCGGGGAGTGTTACTGAAGCTTTCTTT
clone size: few; D gene: TRBD1; V gene: TRBV7-7; J gene: TRBJ2-5; CDR3 protein: CASSPDRAKTQYF; CDR3 DNA: TGTGCCAGCAGCCCGGACAGGGCAAAGACCCAGTACTTC
clone size: .; D gene: .; V gene: TRBV11-3; J gene: TRBJ2-2; CDR3 protein: CASSHRGRAGNTGELFF; CDR3 DNA: TGTGCCAGCAGCCATCGGGGGCGAGCGGGGAACACCGGGGAGCTGTTTTTT
clone size: .; D gene: .; V gene: TRBV5-1; J gene: TRBJ1-2; CDR3 protein: CASSLGTPRNYGYTF; CDR3 DNA: TGCGCCAGCAGCTTGGGGACACCGCGAAACTATGGCTACACCTTC
clone size: .; D gene: .; V gene: TRBV10-3; J gene: TRBJ2-3; CDR3 protein: CAISEFSETADTQYF; CDR3 DNA: TGTGCCATCAGTGAGTTTAGCGAGACGGCAGATACGCAGTATTTT
clone size: few; D gene: .; V gene: TRBV5-5; J gene: TRBJ2-5; CDR3 protein: CASSSRAIQETQYF; CDR3 DNA: TGTGCCAGCAGCAGCAGGGCGATCCAAGAGACCCAGTACTTC
clone size: .; D gene: .; V gene: TRBV12-3/TRBV12-4; J gene: TRBJ1-4; CDR3 protein: CASSLRGGEKLFF; CDR3 DNA: TGTGCCAGCAGTCTTAGGGGAGGAGAAAAACTGTTTTTT